This TCR beta chain was found in a study of blood T cell repertoires in COVID-19 (TCRdb year 2020). The study in broad terms: The collaborator samples originated in the United States, Italy and Spain and spanned the acute and convalescent phases of COVID-19. The material from the prospective study consisted of cDNA or gDNA derived from T cells, B-cell-depleted T cells, or PBMCs. The dataset comprised deeply sampled blood TCRbeta repertoires from subjects exposed to, actively infected with, or recovered from COVID-19. The repertoires were made available in a free public database intended to serve as a resource for research on the immune response to SARS-CoV-2. The samples were drawn from the first 160 participants of the ongoing ImmuneRACE study and from some 1,300 subjects provided by 6 global collaborators. A de-identified subject ID, COVID-19 status, age in years and sex were almost always included in the sample metadata. Where available, HLA class I and class II types were taken from metadata supplied by the sample provider and were not determined by assay-based typing. What the work shows at the level of the full study, not this receptor alone: Clinical and demographic metadata were provided uncurated, with the amount varying by source and participant.

Taken from the germline V gene, the CDR1 and CDR2 loops are SGHNT and YENEEA. Inclusive of the bounding cysteine and phenylalanine, the CDR3 is 15 residues long. Just CDR3 DNA is preserved here, 45 bases in frame from base 1. Trimming leaves V shorter by 0 bases and J shorter by 3 bases, with the junction holding 3 bases beyond the gene matches. The immunoSEQ Assay, a bias-controlled multiplex PCR, was used to amplify TCRbeta CDR3 regions from genomic DNA. Under the source paper's analysis protocol: Within the assay, amplification of reference gene primers was used to estimate how many nucleated cells each sample contained. To quantify the absolute abundance of each unique TCRbeta CDR3 rearrangement, sequence reads were collapsed and filtered. For each sample, productive Simpson clonality was calculated as the square root of Simpson's diversity index across productive rearrangements. TCRdb holds this immuneACCESS table with in-frame rearrangements only. Some clones are missing; in checked studies, unresolved V genes explain under half, and the rest has no known cause. V and J calls and clone size are as listed in that table; D and trimming were resolved from the DNA. Counted in this sample were 300,000 to 400,000 clones; over 75% of them appeared once. The ten largest clones capture approximately 0.99% of the sample.

Points on this clone: Which antigen it targets is not known. Nothing much larger sits one base from this clone, and base qualities are not available.

In the prospective study, participants were roughly 18 to 95 years old, resided in about two dozen geographic areas of the United States, and were enrolled through a virtual design. In the prospective study, cohorts were assigned on the basis of participant-reported clinical history obtained from a screening survey and a study questionnaire. ImmuneRACE Cohort 3 recovered participants were defined by two consecutive negative NP/OP PCR tests, healthcare professional clearance, or symptom resolution. In the prospective study, mobile phlebotomists collected whole blood, serum and a nasopharyngeal or oropharyngeal swab from each participant. Prospective study participants could optionally give additional blood draws and questionnaires over an approximately two-month period. Prospective study blood samples were shipped either frozen or at room temperature before DNA extraction.

The chain was built from TRBV11-3 and TRBJ2-7; 9 bases in between match TRBD1. The sequence was collected from a woman in her 30s who had recovered from COVID-19. Sequenced input: PBMCs or T cells enriched from blood (not recorded which). The nucleotides are TGTGCCAGCAGCTTAGATGGGACAGGGAGCTACGAGCAGTACTTC. Translated, it reads CASSLDGTGSYEQYF.